This TCR beta chain was recorded in a study of T cell responses to AZD1222 COVID-19 vaccine. Study-wide results and caveats: Rises in breadth and depth of Spike-specific TCRs came after two AZD1222 doses. Females made up more of the donors, who were largely white British, and clonal diversity may have come out too low. Targets within unmutated variant regions were reportedly found for nearly half of spike-specific TCRs.

A note on this clone: The antigen is undetermined.

After removal of 0 bases from V and 4 bases from J, the junction contained 6 bases not matched to a gene. The CDR3 is 16 amino acids. Germline V CDR1 and CDR2: MDHEN, SYDVKM. The table came from immunoSEQ multiplex PCR; TCRdb's copy has only in-frame clones and leaves some out. This sample yields 70,000 to 80,000 clones, of which roughly 80% are seen a single time; about 51% belongs to the top ten. The chain employs TRBV28 and TRBJ2-3; 8 bases map to TRBD1. Sequencing used peripheral blood, obtained 28 days after the second AZD1222 dose. The source is an adult who received the AZD1222 COVID-19 vaccine. CDR3 protein: CASSLWQGAKADTQYF. In nucleotides, the CDR3 is TGTGCCAGCAGTTTATGGCAGGGGGCGAAAGCAGATACGCAGTATTTT.